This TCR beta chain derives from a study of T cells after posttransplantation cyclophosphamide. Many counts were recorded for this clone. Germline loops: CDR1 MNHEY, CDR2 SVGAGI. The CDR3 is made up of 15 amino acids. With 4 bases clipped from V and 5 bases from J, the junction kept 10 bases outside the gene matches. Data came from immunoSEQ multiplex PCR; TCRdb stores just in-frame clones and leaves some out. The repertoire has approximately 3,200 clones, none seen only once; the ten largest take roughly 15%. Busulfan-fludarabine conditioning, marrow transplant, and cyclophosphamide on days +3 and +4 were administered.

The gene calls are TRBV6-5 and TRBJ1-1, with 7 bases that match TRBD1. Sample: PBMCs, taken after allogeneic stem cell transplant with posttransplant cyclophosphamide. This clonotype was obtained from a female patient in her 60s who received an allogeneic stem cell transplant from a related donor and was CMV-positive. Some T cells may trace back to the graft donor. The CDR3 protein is CASSSTGPTGTEAFF. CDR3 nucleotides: TGTGCCAGCAGTTCGACAGGGCCCACGGGGACTGAAGCTTTCTTT.